Listed here are 14 T cell receptor beta chains from one sample, sequenced in a study of blood T cell repertoires in COVID-19. Data came from immunoSEQ multiplex PCR; TCRdb stores just in-frame clones and leaves some out. The table lists about 140,000 clones, 80% to 85% of them singletons, with 4% in the top ten. Sequenced material: peripheral blood. Every receptor here comes from a woman aged 55 to 70 with acute or convalescent COVID-19.

The V gene is TRBV19, the J gene TRBJ1-2; 8 nucleotides align to TRBD1. CDR3 size: 16 residues. Germline V lookup: CDR1 LNHDA, CDR2 SQIVND (reference sequence). V lost 5 bases to trimming and J lost 0 bases; unmatched junction nucleotides: 8. The CDR3 protein is CASSVIQGVSNYGYTF. DNA for the CDR3: TGTGCCAGTAGTGTGATACAGGGGGTTTCTAACTATGGCTACACCTTC.

The V call is TRBV23-1, the J call TRBJ1-1; D is unclear. TRBV23-1 is an ORF for which the function is uncertain. This CDR3 is 14 amino acids long. Trimming took off 0 bases at V and 1 base at J, with 6 bases between the two ends. The CDR3 region is CASSQSTGNTEAFF. Written as DNA, the CDR3 is TGCGCCAGCAGTCAATCGACGGGGAACACTGAAGCTTTCTTT.

This chain joins TRBV15 and TRBJ2-5; possible D gene TRBD2, 5 bases. Germline V lookup: CDR1 LNHNV, CDR2 YYDKDF (reference sequence). V was shortened by 0 bases and J by 0 bases, with 8 bases between the two germline ends. CDR3 size: 15 residues. The CDR3 coding sequence is TGTGCCACCAGCAGAGATCGAGGGTACCAAGAGACCCAGTACTTC. Protein product: CATSRDRGYQETQYF.

This clone has a single count. The gene calls are TRBV24-1 and TRBJ2-3; D perhaps matches TRBD2 (5 bases). Germline lookup yields CDR1 KGHDR and CDR2 SFDVKD. V was pared by 4 bases and J by 0 bases, with 13 bases between. The CDR3 has 16 residues. This CDR3 is CATSDPRTASTDTQYF. The DNA for the CDR3 is TGTGCCACCAGTGACCCCCGGACTGCTAGCACAGATACGCAGTATTTT.

About this clone itself: An end of the junction does not agree with germline; a read error may underlie this. Other DNA sequences in this specimen translate into the identical CDR3. This rearrangement joins TRBV2 to TRBJ1-3; 9 bases are shared with TRBD1. The germline V gene has CDR1 SNHLY and CDR2 FYNNEI. The CDR3 covers 16 residues. In nucleotides, the CDR3 is TGTGCCAGCAGCGAAGGACAGGGGAACTCTGGAAACACCATATATTTT. As protein: CASSEGQGNSGNTIYF. Full variable domain (rest looked up from reference TRBV2 and TRBJ1-3): EPEVTQTPSHQVTQMGQEVILRCVPISNHLYFYWYRQILGQKVEFLVSFYNNEISEKSEIFDDQFSVERPDGSNFTLKIRSTKLEDSAMYFCASSEGQGNSGNTIYFGEGSWLTVV.

The V and J genes are TRBV9 and TRBJ2-2; 10 bases are a match to TRBD2. CDR3 length: 19 amino acids. Germline CDR1 reads SGDLS; CDR2 reads YYNGEE. V was clipped by 3 bases and J by 7 bases; unmatched bases: 18. The DNA of the CDR3 is TGTGCCAGCAGCGCCGTCCCAGGGCTAGCGGGAGTATTGGGCGGGGAGCTGTTTTTT. Translating gives CASSAVPGLAGVLGGELFF.

This rearrangement joins TRBV7-9 to TRBJ2-5; 15 bases fit TRBD2. Unmatched junction bases numbered 3, after V lost 3 bases and J lost 4 bases. The CDR3 sequence is 16 residues long. The germline V gene has CDR1 SEHNR and CDR2 FQNEAQ (reference sequence). Here the CDR3 reads CASSFWTSGRGETQYF. The CDR3, as DNA: TGTGCCAGCAGCTTCTGGACTAGCGGGAGGGGAGAGACCCAGTACTTC. The full variable domain, completed using reference TRBV7-9 and TRBJ2-5, is DTGVSQNPRHKITKRGQNVTFRCDPISEHNRLYWYRQTLGQGPEFLTYFQNEAQLEKSRLLSDRFSAERPKGSFSTLEIQRTEQGDSAMYLCASSFWTSGRGETQYFGPGTRLLVL.

V gene TRBV11-2 combines with J gene TRBJ2-1; maybe TRBD1 (5 bases). CDR1 and CDR2 (germline): SGHAT, FQNNGV. CDR3 length: 12 amino acids. V gave up 0 bases and J gave up 8 bases, with 5 bases separating them. The CDR3 spells CASSLEGHEQFF. In nucleotides, the CDR3 is TGTGCCAGCAGCTTAGAGGGGCATGAGCAGTTCTTC. Variable domain in full (rest from reference TRBV11-2 and TRBJ2-1): EAGVAQSPRYKIIEKRQSVAFWCNPISGHATLYWYQQILGQGPKLLIQFQNNGVVDDSQLPKDRFSAERLKGVDSTLKIQPAKLEDSAVYLCASSLEGHEQFFGPGTRLTVL.

The chain recombines TRBV25-1 with TRBJ2-1, with 16 bases identical to TRBD2. Per germline, CDR1 MGHDK and CDR2 SYGVNS. V was pared by 8 bases and J by 8 bases, with 6 bases of the junction left unmatched. The length of the CDR3 is 15 residues. The CDR3: CASSTGTSGRDEQFF. In nucleotides, the CDR3 is TGTGCCAGCTCAACCGGGACTAGCGGGAGGGATGAGCAGTTCTTC.

V gene TRBV3-1 (or the pseudogene TRBV3-2) combines with J gene TRBJ2-3; 15 positions agree with TRBD2. The germline CDR1 and CDR2 sequences are LGHDT and YNNKEL (reference sequence). This CDR3 is 18 amino acids long. Trimming at V came to 4 bases and at J to 1 base, leaving 6 bases not matched to a gene. CDR3 protein: CASSLWTSGRVGTDTQYF. The DNA for the CDR3 is TGTGCCAGCAGCCTCTGGACTAGCGGGAGGGTCGGCACAGATACGCAGTATTTT.

This clone turned up a few times. The chain employs TRBV15 and TRBJ1-1, with 8 bases aligning to TRBD1. Germline lookup yields CDR1 LNHNV and CDR2 YYDKDF (reference sequence). The trim removed 2 bases at V and 3 bases at J, leaving 5 bases unmatched. The CDR3 spans 15 residues. This CDR3 reads CATSRPGQGYTEAFF. The CDR3 nucleotides are TGTGCCACCAGCAGACCTGGACAGGGTTACACTGAAGCTTTCTTT.

The J gene is TRBJ2-1, the V gene TRBV28; D remains ambiguous. The V and J ends lost 2 bases and 9 bases respectively, with 17 bases between them. The CDR3 is 15 amino acids. Germline-derived CDR1 and CDR2 are MDHEN and SYDVKM. CDR3 sequence: CASSLANSPKREQFF. As DNA, the CDR3 is TGTGCCAGCAGTTTAGCCAACTCCCCCAAGCGTGAGCAGTTCTTC. Supplemented by reference TRBV28 and TRBJ2-1, the full variable domain reads DVKVTQSSRYLVKRTGEKVFLECVQDMDHENMFWYRQDPGLGLRLIYFSYDVKMKEKGDIPEGYSVSREKKERFSLILESASTNQTSMYLCASSLANSPKREQFFGPGTRLTVL.

The chain is built from TRBV11-2 and TRBJ1-4; no definite D call. Germline CDR1 is SGHAT and CDR2 is FQNNGV. The CDR3 is made up of 13 amino acids. Between the trimmed V and J ends, which lost 5 bases and 8 bases, there was a span of 12 bases. For the CDR3, the DNA is TGTGCCAGCAGCACTGACGGGTCAGAAAAACTGTTTTTT. It translates to CASSTDGSEKLFF.

The chain has TRBV6-6 and TRBJ2-3, with a weak D call TRBD2 (6 bases). V lost 5 bases, J lost 2 bases, and 20 bases lay in between. Germline loops: CDR1 MNHNY, CDR2 SVGAGI (reference sequence). The length of the CDR3 is 17 residues. As DNA, the CDR3 is TGTGCCAGCAGTCCCATATTGGAGCTAGCGAACACAGATACGCAGTATTTT. Encoded protein: CASSPILELANTDTQYF.